This record concerns one T cell receptor (beta chain) sequence. From the PCR reads, TCRdb called clonotypes with MiXCR, one entry per CDR3 protein. Of 9,000 to 15,000 distinct CDR3 sequences in the sample, approximately 53% are singletons; the top ten hold 33%. Localized lung adenocarcinoma, a non-small cell lung cancer, affected the donors. This entry belongs to a study of CD4 and CD8 cells across lung adenocarcinoma regions. The germline CDR1 and CDR2 sequences are MNHEY and SVGAGI. Unmatched junction bases numbered 7, after V lost 0 bases and J lost 5 bases. The CDR3 has 17 residues. The TCR originated in a female donor with lung adenocarcinoma. The CD4 and CD8 labels of this study may be unreliable. Sequencing input: CD8+ T cells from the center of a lung tumor. The V gene is TRBV6-5, the J gene TRBJ2-2, with 9 nucleotides matching TRBD2. The CDR3 is CASSYSLRGGSTGELFF. DNA for the CDR3: TGTGCCAGCAGTTACTCCTTGCGGGGGGGCTCGACCGGGGAGCTGTTTTTT.